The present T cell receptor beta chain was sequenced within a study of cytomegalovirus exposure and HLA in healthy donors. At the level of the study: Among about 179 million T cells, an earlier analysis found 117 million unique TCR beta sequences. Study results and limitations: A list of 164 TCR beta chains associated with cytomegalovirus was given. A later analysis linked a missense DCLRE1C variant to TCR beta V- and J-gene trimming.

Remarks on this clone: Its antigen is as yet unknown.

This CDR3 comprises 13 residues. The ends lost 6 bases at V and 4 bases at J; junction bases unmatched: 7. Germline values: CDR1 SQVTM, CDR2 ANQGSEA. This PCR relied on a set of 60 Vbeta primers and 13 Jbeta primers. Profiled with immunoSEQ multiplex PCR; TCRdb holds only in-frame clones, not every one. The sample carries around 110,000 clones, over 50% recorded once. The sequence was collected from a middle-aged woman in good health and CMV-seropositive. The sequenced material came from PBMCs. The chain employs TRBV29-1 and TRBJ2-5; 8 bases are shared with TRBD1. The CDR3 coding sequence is TGCAGCGTGACAGGGGTATCATCAGAGACCCAGTACTTC. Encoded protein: CSVTGVSSETQYF. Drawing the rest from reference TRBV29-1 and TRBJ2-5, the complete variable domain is SAVISQKPSRDICQRGTSLTIQCQVDSQVTMMFWYRQQPGQSLTLIATANQGSEATYESGFVIDKFPISRPNLTFSTLTVSNMSPEDSSIYLCSVTGVSSETQYFGPGTRLLVL.